This paragraph covers one TCR beta chain sequence. Profiling relied on immunoSEQ multiplex PCR, and the TCRdb table lists in-frame clones only, not all of them. This table holds around 230,000 clones, about 90% found once. This record comes from a study of blood T cell repertoires in COVID-19. Study-wide background: The origin of the acute and convalescent COVID-19 samples was the United States, Italy and Spain. PBMCs, B-cell-depleted T cells, or T cells were the source of the cDNA or gDNA that made up the material.

V lost 4 bases, J lost 4 bases, and 8 bases stayed unmatched. CDR3 length equals 15 residues. Germline CDR1 and CDR2: SGHRS and YFSETQ. Each participant's cohort was designated according to participant-reported clinical history. The TCR comes from a woman aged 25 to 39 with acute COVID-19. V usage is TRBV5-1 and J usage is TRBJ1-3, with 7 bases matching TRBD1. The sequenced sample was PBMCs or T cells enriched from blood (not recorded which). CDR3 region: CASSTTGSEGNTIYF. CDR3 bases: TGCGCCAGCAGCACGACAGGGTCTGAAGGAAACACCATATATTTT.